These 10 T cell receptor beta chains were sequenced from one sample in a study of blood T cell repertoires in COVID-19. TCRdb's copy holds only in-frame clones and misses some; the assay was immunoSEQ multiplex PCR. The table includes over 200,000 clones, around four fifths detected once. Specimen: peripheral blood. These receptors were collected from a man older than 75 with acute or convalescent COVID-19.

The chain combines TRBV5-1 with TRBJ2-3; 9 bases agree with TRBD2. The V gene end was trimmed by 2 bases and the J gene end by 2 bases; junction bases not matched to a gene: 6. Germline V CDR1 and CDR2: SGHRS, YFSETQ. The CDR3 runs 16 residues. The CDR3 spells CASSLDGTSITDTQYF. CDR3 sequence (DNA): TGCGCCAGCAGCTTAGACGGGACTAGCATCACAGATACGCAGTATTTT.

This clone was counted a few times. The genes are TRBV5-4 and TRBJ1-1, with 7 positions matching TRBD1. The trim removed 4 bases at V and 5 bases at J, leaving 8 bases unmatched. Looked up from germline, CDR1 is SGHNT and CDR2 is YYREEE (reference sequence). This CDR3 has 14 residues. The CDR3 protein is CASSLRTGETEAFF. For the CDR3, the DNA is TGTGCCAGCAGCCTTCGGACAGGTGAGACTGAAGCTTTCTTT.

The genes are TRBV19 and TRBJ2-7; 7 bases agree with TRBD2. In germline, CDR1 is LNHDA, CDR2 SQIVND (reference sequence). V dropped 3 bases and J dropped 2; count of bases not matched to a gene: 7. The CDR3 is 15 residues long. The CDR3 sequence: CASSIGASGPYEQYF. In DNA form, the CDR3 reads TGTGCCAGTAGTATTGGGGCTAGCGGCCCCTACGAGCAGTACTTC. Variable domain in full (rest from reference TRBV19 and TRBJ2-7): DGGITQSPKYLFRKEGQNVTLSCEQNLNHDAMYWYRQDPGQGLRLIYYSQIVNDFQKGDIAEGYSVSREKKESFPLTVTSAQKNPTAFYLCASSIGASGPYEQYFGPGTRLTVT.

V and J are TRBV11-3 and TRBJ1-2, with TRBD1 identical over 10 bases. CDR3 length equals 14 residues. Germline loops: CDR1 SGHNT, CDR2 YENEEA. J gave up 7 bases and V 5 bases, and 7 bases lay outside the gene matches. The CDR3 nucleotides are TGTGCCAGCAGCCCGGGACAGGGGACAGGTGGCTACACCTTC. Its translation: CASSPGQGTGGYTF.

This clone was seen only once. The chain carries TRBV6-5 and TRBJ1-1; D unclear. The CDR3 is 14 amino acids. Germline V CDR1 and CDR2: MNHEY, SVGAGI. V was cut by 6 bases and J by 11 bases, with 22 bases left in between. This CDR3 is CASSDSIPRESAFF. The CDR3 DNA reads as TGTGCCAGCAGCGATTCCATTCCCCGGGAGAGTGCTTTCTTT.

The chain links TRBV19 to TRBJ1-2; possibly TRBD1 for D (6 bases). Germline V gene lookup returns CDR1 LNHDA and CDR2 SQIVND (reference sequence). V lost 10 bases to trimming and J lost 7 bases, with 16 bases between them. The CDR3 has 12 residues. The CDR3 region is CAISGRGFGYTF. In nucleotides, the CDR3 is TGTGCCATATCGGGCAGGGGATTTGGCTACACCTTC.

V and J are TRBV6-1 and TRBJ2-1; TRBD2 matches at 11 bases. Germline CDR1 MNHNS, CDR2 SASEGT. V was clipped by 2 bases and J by 7 bases; unmatched bases: 7. The CDR3 totals 16 residues. The CDR3 protein is CASSESLAGGHNEQFF. The CDR3 DNA sequence: TGTGCCAGCAGTGAATCCTTAGCGGGGGGGCATAATGAGCAGTTCTTC.

V gene TRBV7-3 combines with J gene TRBJ2-1; D not certain. The CDR3 runs to 13 residues. Germline V gives CDR1 SGHTA, CDR2 FQGTGA. The germline V and J ends were trimmed by 0 bases and 9 bases, with 9 bases remaining between them. The CDR3 reads CASSLTPRGEQFF. DNA of the CDR3: TGTGCCAGCAGCTTAACTCCTCGCGGTGAGCAGTTCTTC.

The chain carries TRBV28 and TRBJ1-1; D unclear. Germline CDR1 MDHEN, CDR2 SYDVKM. Trimming left V 2 bases short and J 7 bases short, with 8 bases between. CDR3 length: 12 amino acids. The CDR3 DNA is TGTGCCAGCAGTTTAGCAGGCATTGAAGCTTTCTTT. Amino acid sequence: CASSLAGIEAFF.

To note about this clone: Other DNA sequences in this sample translate to the same CDR3. The chain joins TRBV3-1 (or the pseudogene TRBV3-2) to TRBJ2-1, with 10 bases that match TRBD2. Unmatched junction bases numbered 2, after V lost 4 bases and J lost 2 bases. This CDR3 spans 15 amino acids. Germline CDR1 LGHDT, CDR2 YNNKEL (reference sequence). CDR3 bases: TGTGCCAGCAGCCTGACTAGCGGGCCCTACAATGAGCAGTTCTTC. Its translation: CASSLTSGPYNEQFF.